Listed here is a single TCR beta chain. Its target is unknown. The CDR3 is made up of 12 amino acids. Trimming took 0 bases from V and 9 from J, leaving 10 bases between them. Germline V gene sequence: CDR1 SGHRS, CDR2 YFSETQ. The record originates from a study of type 1 and type 2 diabetes patients. Study context: Magnetic bead positive selection isolated CD4+ or CD8+ T cells from PBMCs. Study outcomes and limitations: In type 2 diabetes, highly-expanded CD4+ clones took a median roughly 3.8% of reads. Unmatched age and gender across groups might bias interpretation.

Amplification started from genomic DNA. Multiplex PCR with 30 forward and 13 reverse primers amplified the TCR beta CDR3. TCRdb itself ran the multiplex PCR reads through MiXCR, one entry per CDR3 protein. The repertoire has 280,000 or so distinct CDR3 sequences, around 47% of them found once; the top ten carry roughly 15%. Anyone with other autoimmune disease or infection in the prior four weeks was excluded. Source material: peripheral blood mononuclear cells (PBMCs). This rearrangement joins TRBV5-1 to TRBJ2-7; D possibly corresponds to TRBD2 (6 bases). The TCR was taken from a man aged 18 to 30 with type 2 diabetes. The CDR3 spells CASSLEEGTQYF. The CDR3 DNA reads as TGCGCCAGCAGCTTGGAGGAGGGAACGCAGTACTTC.